Below are 5 T cell receptor beta chains sequenced from a single sample in a study of T cells after yellow fever vaccination. MiXCR was run by TCRdb on the 5' RACE reads, yielding one entry per CDR3 protein. The sample consists of about 50,000 distinct CDR3 sequences, roughly 7.3% of them appearing once. The sequences come from CD8+ T cells sorted from PBMCs, collected more than 14 days after the first yellow fever vaccination. These receptor sequences come from a man aged 18 to 30 who received the YFV17D yellow fever vaccine.

Many counts were recorded for this clonotype. The V and J genes are TRBV11-2 and TRBJ1-1, with TRBD1 identical over 9 bases. V lost 3 bases, J lost 4 bases, and 6 bases stayed unmatched. This CDR3 is 15 amino acids long. Germline V gene sequence: CDR1 SGHAT, CDR2 FQNNGV. The CDR3, as DNA: TGTGCCAGCAGCTTGGGGACAGGGTCCGGCACTGAAGCTTTCTTT. It specifies CASSLGTGSGTEAFF.

This clonotype was counted at least ten times. The rearrangement uses TRBV11-3 and TRBJ2-1; TRBD2 matches at 8 bases. The CDR3 is made up of 16 amino acids. Germline assignment: CDR1 SGHNT and CDR2 YENEEA. The V and J ends lost 4 bases and 5 bases, in that order; junction bases with no gene match: 10. Here the CDR3 DNA reads TGTGCCAGCAGCTCCCGGGGGGGGGGCCTTAACAATGAGCAGTTCTTC. Its translation is CASSSRGGGLNNEQFF.

This clonotype showed up just a few times. An end of the junction does not agree with germline; a read error may underlie this. The J gene is TRBJ1-5, the V gene TRBV11-1, with a weak D call TRBD1 (5 bases). The germline gives CDR1 SGHAT, CDR2 FQDESV (reference sequence). The CDR3 is made up of 18 amino acids. DNA of the CDR3: TGTGCCAGCAGCGTAGCGAGTAAGGGACCGGAGGGGAATCAGCCCCAGCATTTT. Its translation is CASSVASKGPEGNQPQHF.

At least ten counts were recorded for this clonotype. The CDR3 loop is CSVLGGRGTEAFF. In DNA form, the CDR3 reads TGCAGCGTTCTTGGGGGCAGAGGAACTGAAGCTTTCTTT. V and J are TRBV29-1 and TRBJ1-1, with a tentative D call TRBD1 (6 bases). The CDR3 is 13 amino acids. Germline V gene lookup returns CDR1 SQVTM and CDR2 ANQGSEA. V gave up 5 bases and J gave up 5 bases, with 15 bases separating them.

This clonotype was seen repeatedly, ten times or more. V usage is TRBV12-3 or TRBV12-4 and J usage is TRBJ1-4; possible D gene TRBD1, 5 bases. CDR3 length: 13 residues. V was shortened by 6 bases and J by 8 bases, with 13 bases between the two germline ends. Written as DNA, the CDR3 is TGTGCCAGCAGCCAAGGGGAGGGCGAAAAACTGTTTTTT. It codes for CASSQGEGEKLFF.